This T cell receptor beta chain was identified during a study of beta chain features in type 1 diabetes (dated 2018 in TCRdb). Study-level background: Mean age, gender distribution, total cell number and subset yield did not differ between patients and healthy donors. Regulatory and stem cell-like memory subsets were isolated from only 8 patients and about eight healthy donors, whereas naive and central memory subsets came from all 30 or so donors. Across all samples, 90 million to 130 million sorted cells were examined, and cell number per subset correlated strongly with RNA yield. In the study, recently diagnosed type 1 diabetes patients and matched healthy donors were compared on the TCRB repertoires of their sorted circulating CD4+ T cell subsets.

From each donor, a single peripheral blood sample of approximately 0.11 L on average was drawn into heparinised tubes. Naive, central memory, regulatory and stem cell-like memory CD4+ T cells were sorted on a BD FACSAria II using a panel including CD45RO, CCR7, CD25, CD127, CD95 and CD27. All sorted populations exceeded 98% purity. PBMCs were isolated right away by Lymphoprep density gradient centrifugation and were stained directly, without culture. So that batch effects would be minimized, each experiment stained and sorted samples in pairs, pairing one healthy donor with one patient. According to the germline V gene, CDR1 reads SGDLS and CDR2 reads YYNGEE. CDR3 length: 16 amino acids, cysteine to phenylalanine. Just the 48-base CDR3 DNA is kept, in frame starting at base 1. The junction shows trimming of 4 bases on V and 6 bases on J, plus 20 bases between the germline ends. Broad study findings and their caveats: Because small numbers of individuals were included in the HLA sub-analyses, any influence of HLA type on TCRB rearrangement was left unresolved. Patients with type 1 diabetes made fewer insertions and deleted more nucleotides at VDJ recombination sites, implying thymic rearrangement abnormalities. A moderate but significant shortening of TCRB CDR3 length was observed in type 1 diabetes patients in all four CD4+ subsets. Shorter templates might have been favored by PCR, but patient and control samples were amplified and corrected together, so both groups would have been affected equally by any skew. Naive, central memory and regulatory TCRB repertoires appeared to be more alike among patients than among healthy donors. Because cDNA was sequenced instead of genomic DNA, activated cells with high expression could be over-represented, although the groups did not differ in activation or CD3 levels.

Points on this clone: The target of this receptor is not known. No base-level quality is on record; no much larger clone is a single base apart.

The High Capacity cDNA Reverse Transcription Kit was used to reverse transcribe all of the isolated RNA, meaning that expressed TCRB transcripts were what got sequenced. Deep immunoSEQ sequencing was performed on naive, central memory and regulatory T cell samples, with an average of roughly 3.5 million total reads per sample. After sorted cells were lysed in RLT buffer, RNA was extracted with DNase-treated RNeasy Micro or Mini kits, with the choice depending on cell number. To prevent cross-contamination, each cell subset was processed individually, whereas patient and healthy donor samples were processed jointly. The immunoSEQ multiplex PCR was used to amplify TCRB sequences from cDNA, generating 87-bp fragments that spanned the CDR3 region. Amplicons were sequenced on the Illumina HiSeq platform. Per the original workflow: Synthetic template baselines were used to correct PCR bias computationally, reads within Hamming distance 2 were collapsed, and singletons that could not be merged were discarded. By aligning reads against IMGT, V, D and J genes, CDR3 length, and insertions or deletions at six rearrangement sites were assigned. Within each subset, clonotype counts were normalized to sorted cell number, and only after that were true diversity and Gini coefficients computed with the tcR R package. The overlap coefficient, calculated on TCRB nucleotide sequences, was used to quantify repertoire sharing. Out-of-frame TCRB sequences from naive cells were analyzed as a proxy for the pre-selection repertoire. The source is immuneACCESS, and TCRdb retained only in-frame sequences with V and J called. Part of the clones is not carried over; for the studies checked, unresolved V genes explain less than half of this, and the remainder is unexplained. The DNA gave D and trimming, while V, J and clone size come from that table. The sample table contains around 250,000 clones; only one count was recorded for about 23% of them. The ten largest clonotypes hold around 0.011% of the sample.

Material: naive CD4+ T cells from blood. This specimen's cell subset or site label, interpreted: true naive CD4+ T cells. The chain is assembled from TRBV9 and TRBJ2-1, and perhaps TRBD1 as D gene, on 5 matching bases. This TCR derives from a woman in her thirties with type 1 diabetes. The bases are TGTGCCAGCAGCCACCGGGCCGGACACTCTCCCAATGAGCAGTTCTTC. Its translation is CASSHRAGHSPNEQFF. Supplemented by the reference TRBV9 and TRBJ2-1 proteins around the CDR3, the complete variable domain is DSGVTQTPKHLITATGQRVTLRCSPRSGDLSVYWYQQSLDQGLQFLIQYYNGEERAKGNILERFSAQQFPDLHSELNLSSLELGDSALYFCASSHRAGHSPNEQFFGPGTRLTVL.